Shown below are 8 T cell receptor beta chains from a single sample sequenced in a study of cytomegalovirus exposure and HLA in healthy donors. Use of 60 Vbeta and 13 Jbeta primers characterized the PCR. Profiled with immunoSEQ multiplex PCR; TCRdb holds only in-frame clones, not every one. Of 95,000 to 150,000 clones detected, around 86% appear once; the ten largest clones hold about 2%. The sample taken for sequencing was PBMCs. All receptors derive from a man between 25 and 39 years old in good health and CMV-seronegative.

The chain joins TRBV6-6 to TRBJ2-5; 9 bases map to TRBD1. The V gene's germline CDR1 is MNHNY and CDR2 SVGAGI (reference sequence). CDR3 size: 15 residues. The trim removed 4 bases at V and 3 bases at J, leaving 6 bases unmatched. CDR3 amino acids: CASSSPDRGEETQYF. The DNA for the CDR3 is TGTGCCAGCAGTTCCCCTGACAGGGGGGAAGAGACCCAGTACTTC.

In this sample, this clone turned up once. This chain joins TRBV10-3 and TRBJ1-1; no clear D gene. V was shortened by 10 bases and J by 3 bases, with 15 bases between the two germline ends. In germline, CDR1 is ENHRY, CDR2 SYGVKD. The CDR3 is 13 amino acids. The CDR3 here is CATQARLYTEAFF. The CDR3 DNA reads TGTGCCACTCAGGCCAGGTTATACACTGAAGCTTTCTTT.

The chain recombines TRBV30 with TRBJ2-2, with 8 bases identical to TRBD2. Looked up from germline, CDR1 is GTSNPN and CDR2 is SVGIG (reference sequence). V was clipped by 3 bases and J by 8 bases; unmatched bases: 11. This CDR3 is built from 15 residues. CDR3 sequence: CAWRGGSGKKGELFF. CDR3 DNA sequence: TGTGCCTGGAGAGGGGGTAGCGGGAAGAAAGGGGAGCTGTTTTTT.

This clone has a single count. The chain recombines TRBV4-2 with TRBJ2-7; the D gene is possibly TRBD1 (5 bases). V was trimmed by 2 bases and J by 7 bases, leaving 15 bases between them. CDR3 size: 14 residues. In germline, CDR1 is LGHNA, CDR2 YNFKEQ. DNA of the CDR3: TGTGCCAGCAGCCAACTCAATCTAGGGGATGAGCAGTACTTC. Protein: CASSQLNLGDEQYF.

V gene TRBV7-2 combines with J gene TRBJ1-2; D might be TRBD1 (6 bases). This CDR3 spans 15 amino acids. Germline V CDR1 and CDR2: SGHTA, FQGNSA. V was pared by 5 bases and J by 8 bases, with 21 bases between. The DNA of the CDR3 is TGTGCCAGCAGCCCACCCGGGACATCCTCATGGGGCTACACCTTC. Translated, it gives CASSPPGTSSWGYTF. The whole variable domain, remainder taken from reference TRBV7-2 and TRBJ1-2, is GAGVSQSPSNKVTEKGKDVELRCDPISGHTALYWYRQSLGQGLEFLIYFQGNSAPDKSGLPSDRFSAERTGGSVSTLTIQRTQQEDSAVYLCASSPPGTSSWGYTFGSGTRLTVV.

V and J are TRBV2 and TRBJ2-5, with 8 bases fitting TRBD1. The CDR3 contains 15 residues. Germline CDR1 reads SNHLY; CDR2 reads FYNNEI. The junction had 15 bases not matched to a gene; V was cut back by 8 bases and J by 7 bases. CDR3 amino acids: CASYPRKQGVGTQYF. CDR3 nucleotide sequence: TGTGCCAGCTACCCGCGAAAACAGGGGGTAGGGACCCAGTACTTC.

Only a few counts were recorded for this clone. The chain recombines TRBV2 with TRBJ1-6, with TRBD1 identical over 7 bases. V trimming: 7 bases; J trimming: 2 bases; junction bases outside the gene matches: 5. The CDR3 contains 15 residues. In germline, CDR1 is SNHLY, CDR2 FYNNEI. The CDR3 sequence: CASKRGGTYNSPLHF. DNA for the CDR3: TGTGCCAGCAAGAGAGGGGGCACCTATAATTCACCCCTCCACTTT. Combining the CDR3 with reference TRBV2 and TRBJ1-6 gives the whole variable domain EPEVTQTPSHQVTQMGQEVILRCVPISNHLYFYWYRQILGQKVEFLVSFYNNEISEKSEIFDDQFSVERPDGSNFTLKIRSTKLEDSAMYFCASKRGGTYNSPLHFGNGTRLTVT.

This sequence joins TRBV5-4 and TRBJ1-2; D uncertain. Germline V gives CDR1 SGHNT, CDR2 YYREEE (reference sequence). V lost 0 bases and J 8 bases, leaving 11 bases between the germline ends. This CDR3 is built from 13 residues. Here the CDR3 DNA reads TGTGCCAGCAGCTTGGGCAGTTCCATCGGCTACACCTTC. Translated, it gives CASSLGSSIGYTF.